The present TCR beta chain was sequenced within a study of blood T cell repertoires in COVID-19. Study overall: Specimens from acute and convalescent COVID-19 originated in the United States, Italy and Spain. In each case, the material was cDNA or gDNA derived from T cells, B-cell-depleted T cells, or PBMCs.

Using immunoSEQ multiplex PCR, the repertoire was profiled, and TCRdb retains in-frame clones only, with some absent. The repertoire holds approximately 100,000 clones, with about four fifths as singletons. The CDR3 sequence is 12 residues long. Trimming took off 4 bases at V and 2 bases at J, with 8 bases between the two ends. Germline loops: CDR1 SQVTM, CDR2 ANQGSEA. The origin of this receptor is a human donor in a cohort sampled during active COVID-19. The chain couples TRBV29-1 to TRBJ1-1; no firm D call. The specimen sequenced was peripheral blood. The CDR3 region is CSVGMANTEAFF. The CDR3 region has the DNA TGCAGCGTTGGAATGGCTAACACTGAAGCTTTCTTT.